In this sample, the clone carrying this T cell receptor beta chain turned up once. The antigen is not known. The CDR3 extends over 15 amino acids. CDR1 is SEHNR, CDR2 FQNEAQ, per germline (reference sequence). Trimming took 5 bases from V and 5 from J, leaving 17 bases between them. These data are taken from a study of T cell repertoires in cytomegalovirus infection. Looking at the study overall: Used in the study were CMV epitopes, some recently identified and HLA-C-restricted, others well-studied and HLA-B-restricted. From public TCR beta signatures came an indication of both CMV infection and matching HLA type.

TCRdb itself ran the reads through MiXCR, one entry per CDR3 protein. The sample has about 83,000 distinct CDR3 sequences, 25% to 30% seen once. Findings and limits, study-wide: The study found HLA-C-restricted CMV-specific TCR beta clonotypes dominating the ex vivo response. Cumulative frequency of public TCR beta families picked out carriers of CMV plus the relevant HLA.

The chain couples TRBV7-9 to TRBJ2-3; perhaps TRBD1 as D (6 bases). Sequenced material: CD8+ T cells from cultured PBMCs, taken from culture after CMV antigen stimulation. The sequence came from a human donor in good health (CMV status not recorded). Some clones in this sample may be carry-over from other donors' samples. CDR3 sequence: CASSSHTQGIDTQYF. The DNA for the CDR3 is TGTGCCAGCAGCAGCCACACACAGGGAATAGATACGCAGTATTTT.